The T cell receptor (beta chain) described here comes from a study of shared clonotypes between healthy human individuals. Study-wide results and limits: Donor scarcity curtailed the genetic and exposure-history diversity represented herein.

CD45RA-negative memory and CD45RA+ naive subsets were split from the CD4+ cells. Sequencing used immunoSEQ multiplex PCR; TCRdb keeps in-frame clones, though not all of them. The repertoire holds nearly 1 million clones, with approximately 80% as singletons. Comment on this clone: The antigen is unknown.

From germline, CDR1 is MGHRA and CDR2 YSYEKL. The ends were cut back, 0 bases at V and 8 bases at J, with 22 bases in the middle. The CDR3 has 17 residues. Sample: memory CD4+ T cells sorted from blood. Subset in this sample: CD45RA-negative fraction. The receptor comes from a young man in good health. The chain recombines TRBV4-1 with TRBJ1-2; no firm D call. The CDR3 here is CASSQDLNSLTPLGYTF. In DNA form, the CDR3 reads TGCGCCAGCAGCCAAGATCTCAACAGCTTAACCCCATTGGGCTACACCTTC.